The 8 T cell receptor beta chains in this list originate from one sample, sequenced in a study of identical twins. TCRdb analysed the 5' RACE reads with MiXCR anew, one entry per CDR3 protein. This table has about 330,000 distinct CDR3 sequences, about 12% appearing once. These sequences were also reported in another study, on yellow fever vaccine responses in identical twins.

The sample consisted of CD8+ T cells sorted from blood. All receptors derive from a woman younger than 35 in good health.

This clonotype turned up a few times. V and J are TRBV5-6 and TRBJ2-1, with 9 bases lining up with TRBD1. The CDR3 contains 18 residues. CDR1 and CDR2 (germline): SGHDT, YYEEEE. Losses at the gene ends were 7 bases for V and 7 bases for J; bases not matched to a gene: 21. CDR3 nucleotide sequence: TGTGCCAGCGAGGCAGCCCGTCCCCGGGGACAGGGCAAAAATGAGCAGTTCTTC. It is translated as CASEAARPRGQGKNEQFF.

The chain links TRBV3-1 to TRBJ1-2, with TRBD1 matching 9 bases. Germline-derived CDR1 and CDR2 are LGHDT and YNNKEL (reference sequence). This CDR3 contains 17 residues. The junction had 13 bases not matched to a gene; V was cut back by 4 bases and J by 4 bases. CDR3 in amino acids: CASSPESGTGYGYGYTF. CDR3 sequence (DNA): TGTGCCAGCAGCCCAGAATCCGGGACAGGGTACGGCTATGGCTACACCTTC.

The CDR3 loop is CASSLEDRPTDTQYF. The CDR3, as DNA: TGTGCCAGCAGCTTAGAGGACCGCCCCACAGATACGCAGTATTTT. The V call is TRBV11-3, the J call TRBJ2-3; D is uncertain. CDR1 SGHNT and CDR2 YENEEA come from the germline V gene. CDR3 length: 15 residues. Deletions cut 0 bases from V and 2 bases from J, with 9 bases between.

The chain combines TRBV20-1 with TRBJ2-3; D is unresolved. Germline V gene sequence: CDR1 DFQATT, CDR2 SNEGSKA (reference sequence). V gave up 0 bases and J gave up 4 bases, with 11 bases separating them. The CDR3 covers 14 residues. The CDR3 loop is CSARDRAGPDTQYF. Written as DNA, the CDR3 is TGCAGTGCTAGAGACCGGGCCGGGCCAGATACGCAGTATTTT.

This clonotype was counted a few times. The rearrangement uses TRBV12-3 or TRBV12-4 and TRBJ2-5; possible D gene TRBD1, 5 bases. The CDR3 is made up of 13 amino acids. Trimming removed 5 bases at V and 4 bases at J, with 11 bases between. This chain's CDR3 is CASSTTGGETQYF. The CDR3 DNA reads TGTGCCAGCAGTACCACAGGTGGAGAGACCCAGTACTTC.

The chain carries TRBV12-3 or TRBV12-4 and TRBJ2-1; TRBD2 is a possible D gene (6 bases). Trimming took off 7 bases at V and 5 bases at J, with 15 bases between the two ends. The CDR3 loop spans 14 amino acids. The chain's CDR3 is CASTPGTPNNEQFF. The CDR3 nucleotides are TGTGCCAGCACCCCCGGGACTCCAAACAATGAGCAGTTCTTC.

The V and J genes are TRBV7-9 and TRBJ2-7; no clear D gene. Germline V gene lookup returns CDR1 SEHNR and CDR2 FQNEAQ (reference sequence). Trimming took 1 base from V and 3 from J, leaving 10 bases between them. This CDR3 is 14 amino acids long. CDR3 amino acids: CASSLEANLYEQYF. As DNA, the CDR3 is TGTGCCAGCAGCTTAGAGGCAAATCTCTACGAGCAGTACTTC.

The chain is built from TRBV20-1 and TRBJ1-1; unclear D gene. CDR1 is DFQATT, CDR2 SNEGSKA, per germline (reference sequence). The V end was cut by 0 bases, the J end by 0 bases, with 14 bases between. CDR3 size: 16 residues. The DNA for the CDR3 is TGCAGTGCTAGAGATCAGGAGGCACACATGAACACTGAAGCTTTCTTT. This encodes CSARDQEAHMNTEAFF.